What follows are 5 T cell receptor beta chains derived from one specimen sequenced in a study of cytomegalovirus exposure and HLA in healthy donors. The PCR was carried out with 60 Vbeta primers and 13 Jbeta primers. Libraries were prepared by immunoSEQ multiplex PCR; TCRdb keeps only in-frame clonotypes and omits some of them. The sample gives around 140,000 clones, 80% of which show up once; 4.5% is in the top ten. The sequenced sample was PBMCs. These receptors were obtained from a man aged 35-49 years in good health and CMV-seronegative.

The rearrangement joins TRBV5-1 to TRBJ2-7, with 7 bases matching TRBD2. The CDR3 totals 14 residues. Germline V gene sequence: CDR1 SGHRS, CDR2 YFSETQ. After removal of 3 bases from V and 3 bases from J, the junction contained 6 bases not matched to a gene. CDR3 sequence: CASSSIPGGYEQYF. The CDR3 region has the DNA TGCGCCAGCAGCTCTATACCGGGGGGCTACGAGCAGTACTTC.

The chain carries TRBV18 and TRBJ1-5; D perhaps matches TRBD1 (5 bases). CDR1 is KGHSH and CDR2 is LQKENI in the germline V gene. This CDR3 comprises 13 residues. The ends were cut back, 6 bases at V and 4 bases at J, with 10 bases in the middle. As DNA, the CDR3 is TGTGCCAGCTCCGGGGGTGGTAATCAGCCCCAGCATTTT. This encodes CASSGGGNQPQHF.

The chain carries TRBV30 and TRBJ2-1; 7 bases fit TRBD2. Per germline, CDR1 GTSNPN and CDR2 SVGIG (reference sequence). V lost 7 bases and J lost 4; bases outside the gene matches: 10. The CDR3 runs 14 residues. The CDR3 bases are TGTGCCTTAAACTTCGGGGGGACTTACAATGAGCAGTTCTTC. Its translation is CALNFGGTYNEQFF. The full variable domain, with the rest looked up from reference TRBV30 and TRBJ2-1, is SQTIHQWPATLVQPVGSPLSLECTVEGTSNPNLYWYRQAAGRGLQLLFYSVGIGQISSEVPQNLSASRPQDRQFILSSKKLLLSDSGFYLCALNFGGTYNEQFFGPGTRLTVL.

The chain joins TRBV25-1 to TRBJ2-5, with 8 nucleotides matching TRBD2. CDR1 and CDR2 from the germline V gene are MGHDK and SYGVNS. The CDR3 consists of 14 residues. V lost 0 bases to trimming and J lost 4 bases; unmatched junction nucleotides: 1. The CDR3 bases are TGTGCCAGCAGTGAATACGGGGGGGGAGAGACCCAGTACTTC. Translation: CASSEYGGGETQYF.

This sequence joins TRBV6-5 and TRBJ1-2, with TRBD1 as a possible D gene (6 bases). This CDR3 contains 11 residues. The V and J ends lost 8 bases and 4 bases respectively, with 8 bases between them. Germline assignment: CDR1 MNHEY and CDR2 SVGAGI. Here the CDR3 reads CASGGTYGYTF. The CDR3 DNA is TGTGCCAGCGGGGGCACCTATGGCTACACCTTC.